These 5 T cell receptor beta chains share one sample of origin, sequenced in a study of T cells after yellow fever vaccination. TCRdb recomputed calls from the 5' RACE reads with MiXCR, one row per CDR3 protein. This table holds 80,000 to 100,000 distinct CDR3 sequences, about 8.4% found once. Sample: CD8+ T cells not binding an NS4B(214-222) dextramer, sorted from PBMCs, taken more than 13 days after the first yellow fever vaccination. The receptor set was obtained from a man aged 18 to 35 who received the YFV17D yellow fever vaccine.

This clonotype was observed a few times. This chain joins TRBV7-6 and TRBJ2-2, with 9 positions matching TRBD1. This CDR3 is built from 16 residues. The junction had 4 bases not matched to a gene; V was cut back by 5 bases and J by 0 bases. Germline V gene lookup returns CDR1 SGHVS and CDR2 FNYEAQ. The CDR3 DNA reads as TGTGCCAGCAGCATCGGACAGGGGCCGAACACCGGGGAGCTGTTTTTT. This translates into CASSIGQGPNTGELFF. The whole variable domain, remainder taken from reference TRBV7-6 and TRBJ2-2, is GAGVSQSPRYKVTKRGQDVALRCDPISGHVSLYWYRQALGQGPEFLTYFNYEAQQDKSGLPNDRFSAERPEGSISTLTIQRTEQRDSAMYRCASSIGQGPNTGELFFGEGSRLTVL.

The chain is built from TRBV11-2 and TRBJ1-1, with TRBD1 identical over 8 bases. V lost 4 bases to trimming and J lost 3 bases; unmatched junction nucleotides: 10. Per the germline V gene, CDR1 is SGHAT and CDR2 is FQNNGV. This CDR3 has 16 residues. The CDR3 nucleotides are TGTGCCAGCAGCTCGGGGGGGGCCAGGGGGCACACTGAAGCTTTCTTT. It yields the protein CASSSGGARGHTEAFF.

CDR3: CSARDRERGLTDTQYF. The CDR3 nucleotides read TGCAGTGCTAGAGATCGAGAGCGGGGTCTTACAGATACGCAGTATTTT. The rearrangement links TRBV20-1 to TRBJ2-3; the match to TRBD2 covers 7 bases. The CDR3 contains 16 residues. J gave up 3 bases and V 0 bases, and 9 bases lay outside the gene matches. Germline V gene sequence: CDR1 DFQATT, CDR2 SNEGSKA (reference sequence).

This clonotype was recorded a few times. This chain joins TRBV15 and TRBJ1-5; D might be TRBD1 (5 bases). The CDR3 is 15 amino acids. Germline V CDR1 and CDR2: LNHNV, YYDKDF (reference sequence). The V and J ends lost 4 bases and 4 bases respectively, with 14 bases between them. The CDR3 DNA reads TGTGCCACCAGCATATCCTCGACAGATAATCAGCCCCAGCATTTT. As protein: CATSISSTDNQPQHF.

This clonotype appeared once. Written as DNA, the CDR3 is TGTGCCAGCAGCGACACCGGGACTTATCGCGGAATGACCCAGTACTTC. This codes for CASSDTGTYRGMTQYF. The chain is built from TRBV9 and TRBJ2-5; D possibly corresponds to TRBD2 (6 bases). This CDR3 has 16 residues. Germline CDR1 reads SGDLS; CDR2 reads YYNGEE. V lost 3 bases and J lost 7, with 22 bases in between.